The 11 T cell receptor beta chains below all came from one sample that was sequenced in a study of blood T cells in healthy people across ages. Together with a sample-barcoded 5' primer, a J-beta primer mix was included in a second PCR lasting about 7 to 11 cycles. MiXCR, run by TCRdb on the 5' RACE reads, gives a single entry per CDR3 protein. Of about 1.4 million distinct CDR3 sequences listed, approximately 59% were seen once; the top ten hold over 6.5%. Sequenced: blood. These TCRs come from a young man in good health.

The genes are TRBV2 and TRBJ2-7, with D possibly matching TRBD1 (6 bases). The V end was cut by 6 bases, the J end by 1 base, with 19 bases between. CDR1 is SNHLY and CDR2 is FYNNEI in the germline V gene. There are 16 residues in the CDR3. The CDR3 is CASSALQGYYSYEQYF. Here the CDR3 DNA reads TGTGCCAGCAGCGCTCTACAGGGATATTATTCCTACGAGCAGTACTTC.

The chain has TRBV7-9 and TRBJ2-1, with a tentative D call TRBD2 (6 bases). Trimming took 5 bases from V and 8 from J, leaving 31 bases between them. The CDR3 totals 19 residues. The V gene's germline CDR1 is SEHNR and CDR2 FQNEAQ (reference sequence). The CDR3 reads CASSPMGVAVATWYHEQFF. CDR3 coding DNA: TGTGCCAGCAGCCCCATGGGCGTAGCGGTGGCGACCTGGTACCATGAGCAGTTCTTC.

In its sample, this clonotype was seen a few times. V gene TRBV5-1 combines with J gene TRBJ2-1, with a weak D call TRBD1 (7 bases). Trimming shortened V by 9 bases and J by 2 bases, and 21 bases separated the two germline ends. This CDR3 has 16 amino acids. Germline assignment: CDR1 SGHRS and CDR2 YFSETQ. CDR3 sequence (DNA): TGCGCCACCCGGACAGGAGCGGGCGAGACCTACAATGAGCAGTTCTTC. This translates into CATRTGAGETYNEQFF.

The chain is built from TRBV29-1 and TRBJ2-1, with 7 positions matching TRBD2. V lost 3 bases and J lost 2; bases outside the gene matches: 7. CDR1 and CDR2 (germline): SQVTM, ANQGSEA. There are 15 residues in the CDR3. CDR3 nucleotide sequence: TGCAGCGTTGAGGGCATGGCGGGAGCCTACAATGAGCAGTTCTTC. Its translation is CSVEGMAGAYNEQFF.

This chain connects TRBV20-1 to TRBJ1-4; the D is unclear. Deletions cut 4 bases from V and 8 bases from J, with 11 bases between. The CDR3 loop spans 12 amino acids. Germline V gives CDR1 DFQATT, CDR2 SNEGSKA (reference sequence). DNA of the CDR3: TGCAGTGCTATAATCCGAGGGGAAAAACTGTTTTTT. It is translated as CSAIIRGEKLFF.

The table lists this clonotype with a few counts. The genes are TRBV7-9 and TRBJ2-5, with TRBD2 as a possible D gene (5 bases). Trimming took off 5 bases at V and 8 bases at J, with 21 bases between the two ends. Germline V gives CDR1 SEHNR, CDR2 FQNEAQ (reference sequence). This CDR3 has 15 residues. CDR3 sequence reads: CASSGSRRQASTQYF. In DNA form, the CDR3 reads TGTGCCAGCAGCGGAAGCAGGAGGCAGGCCTCTACCCAGTACTTC. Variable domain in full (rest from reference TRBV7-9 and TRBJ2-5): DTGVSQNPRHKITKRGQNVTFRCDPISEHNRLYWYRQTLGQGPEFLTYFQNEAQLEKSRLLSDRFSAERPKGSFSTLEIQRTEQGDSAMYLCASSGSRRQASTQYFGPGTRLLVL.

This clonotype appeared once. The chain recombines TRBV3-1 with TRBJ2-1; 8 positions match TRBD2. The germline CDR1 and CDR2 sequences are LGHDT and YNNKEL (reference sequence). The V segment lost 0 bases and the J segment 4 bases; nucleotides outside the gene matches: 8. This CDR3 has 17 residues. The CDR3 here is CASSQDLPSGFYNEQFF. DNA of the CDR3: TGTGCCAGCAGCCAAGATCTTCCTAGCGGGTTTTACAATGAGCAGTTCTTC.

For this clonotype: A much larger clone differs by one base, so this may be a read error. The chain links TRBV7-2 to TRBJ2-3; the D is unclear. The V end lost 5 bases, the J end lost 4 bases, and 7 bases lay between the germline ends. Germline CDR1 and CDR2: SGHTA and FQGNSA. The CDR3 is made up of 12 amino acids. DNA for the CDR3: TGTGCCAGCAGCATCAGCCCAGATACGCAGTATTTT. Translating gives CASSISPDTQYF.

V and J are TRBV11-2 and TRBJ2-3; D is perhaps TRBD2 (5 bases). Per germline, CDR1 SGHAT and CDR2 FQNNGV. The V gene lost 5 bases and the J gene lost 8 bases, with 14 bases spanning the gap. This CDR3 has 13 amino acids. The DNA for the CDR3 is TGTGCCAGCAGCCCCTTGGTCAGCGGTACGCAGTATTTT. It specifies CASSPLVSGTQYF.

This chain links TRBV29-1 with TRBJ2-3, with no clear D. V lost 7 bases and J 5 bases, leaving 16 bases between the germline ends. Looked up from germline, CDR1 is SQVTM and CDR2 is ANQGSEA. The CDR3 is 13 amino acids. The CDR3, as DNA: TGCAGCGACGCAAGTCCCGAGGTAGATACGCAGTATTTT. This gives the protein CSDASPEVDTQYF.

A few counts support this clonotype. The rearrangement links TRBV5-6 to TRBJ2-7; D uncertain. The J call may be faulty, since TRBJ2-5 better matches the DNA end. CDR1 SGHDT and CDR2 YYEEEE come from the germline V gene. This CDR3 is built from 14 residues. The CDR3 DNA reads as TGTGCCAGCAGCGAATACCATGCGACGGAGACCCAGTACTTC. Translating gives CASSEYHATETQYF.